This T cell receptor (beta chain) originates from a study of blood T cell repertoires in COVID-19. V shed 4 bases and J shed 6 bases, with 15 bases lying between them. Looked up from germline, CDR1 is KGHDR and CDR2 is SFDVKD. The CDR3 is made up of 14 amino acids. This clone showed up just a few times. Sequencing used immunoSEQ multiplex PCR; TCRdb keeps in-frame clones, though not all of them. Of under 150,000 clones in the sample, 80% to 85% were seen once. The clonotype comes from a woman aged 60-75 years with active or convalescent COVID-19. The genes are TRBV24-1 and TRBJ2-7; D gene ambiguous. The sequenced material came from peripheral blood. The CDR3 DNA sequence: TGTGCCACCAGTGACACCCGCTTCGGTGGCGAGCAGTACTTC. As protein: CATSDTRFGGEQYF.